This T cell receptor beta chain is from a study of blood T cell repertoires in COVID-19 (dated by TCRdb to about 2020). Background for the entire study: Collaborator samples came from the United States, Italy and Spain and covered acute and convalescent phases of COVID-19. The prospective study material was composed of cDNA or gDNA derived from T cells, B-cell-depleted T cells, or PBMCs. Deeply sampled blood TCRbeta repertoires from subjects exposed to, actively infected with, or recovered from COVID-19 were included in the dataset. A freely available public database, intended as a resource for researchers studying the immune response to SARS-CoV-2, is where the repertoires were released. Samples came from the ongoing ImmuneRACE study (first 160 participants) plus 1,254 subjects from 6 global collaborators. Sample metadata almost always included a de-identified subject ID, COVID-19 status, age in years and sex. Where available, HLA class I and class II types were obtained from metadata supplied by the sample provider rather than from assay-based typing.

The junction shows trimming of 3 bases on V and 0 bases on J, and the gene matches do not reach 3 bases of it. CDR1 and CDR2, looked up from the germline V gene, are SGHRS and YFSETQ. Reading from cysteine to phenylalanine, the CDR3 counts 15 amino acids. Kept here is only the CDR3 DNA, which spans 45 bases and is read in frame from base 1. TCRbeta CDR3 regions were amplified from genomic DNA by means of the immunoSEQ Assay, a bias-controlled multiplex PCR. Regarding the original processing steps: The number of nucleated cells in each sample was estimated from the amplification of reference gene primers within the assay. Sequence reads were collapsed and filtered to measure the absolute abundance of every unique TCRbeta CDR3 rearrangement. For each sample, productive Simpson clonality was calculated as the square root of Simpson's diversity index over productive rearrangements. Sourced from immuneACCESS, this table was stored by TCRdb with only in-frame sequences that have V and J called. A share of the clones is absent; for the studies checked, an unresolved V gene accounts for under half, and the remainder has no known explanation. From that table come the V and J calls and clone size; the DNA was used to work out D and trimming. The table for this sample lists about 350,000 clones; about nine tenths of them were counted only once. The ten largest clones add up to roughly 4% of the sample.

In Seattle, one collaborating source enrolled patients while the infection was active and tracked those patients longitudinally over the course of disease. The collaborating institutions used their own protocols to collect whole blood in K2EDTA tubes. For TCRbeta analysis, collaborators shipped samples in one of three forms: frozen whole blood, isolated PBMCs, or DNA extracted from either of those sample types. What the research found in general, with its limitations: Clinical and demographic metadata were provided uncurated, with the amount varying by source and participant.

A remark on this clone: What antigen it recognizes has not been identified. The input lacks base qualities; no much larger clone sits a single base away.

The clonotype originates from an older woman with COVID-19, enrolled during active disease. The material sequenced was peripheral blood. The sequence is built from TRBV5-1 and TRBJ1-3, and 7 junction bases match TRBD1. The CDR3 here reads CASSSTGVSGNTIYF. Read as DNA, the sequence is TGCGCCAGCAGCTCCACAGGGGTCTCTGGAAACACCATATATTTT.